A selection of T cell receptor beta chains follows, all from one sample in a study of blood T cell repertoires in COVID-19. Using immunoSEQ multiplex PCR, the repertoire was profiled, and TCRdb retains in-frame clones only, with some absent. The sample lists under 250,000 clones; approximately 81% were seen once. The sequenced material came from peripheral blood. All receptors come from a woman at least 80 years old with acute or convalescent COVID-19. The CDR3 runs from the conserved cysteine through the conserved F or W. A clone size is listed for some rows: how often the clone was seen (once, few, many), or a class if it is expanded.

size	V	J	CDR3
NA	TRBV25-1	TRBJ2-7	CASSRVSNEQYF
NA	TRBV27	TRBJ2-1	CASSLGQNYNEQFF
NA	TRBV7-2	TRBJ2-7	CASSFQPGQIFEQYF
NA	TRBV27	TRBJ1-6	CASSPVGDRRNSPLHF
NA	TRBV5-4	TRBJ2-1	CASSLGGRGKGTTNEQFF
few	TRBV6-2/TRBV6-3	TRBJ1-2	CASSLHRGRYTF
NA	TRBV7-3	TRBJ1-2	CASSPDSSFNYGYTF
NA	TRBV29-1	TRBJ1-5	CSVVQGLNQPQHF
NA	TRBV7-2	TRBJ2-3	CASSRSGRSTDTQYF
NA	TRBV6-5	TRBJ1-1	CASSSGQTLNTEAFF
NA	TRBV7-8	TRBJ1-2	CASSMHRASYTF
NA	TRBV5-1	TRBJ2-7	CASSLQGAINEQYF
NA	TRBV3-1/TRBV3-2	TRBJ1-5	CASSQGGPNSNQPQHF
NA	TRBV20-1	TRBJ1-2	CSASTGRYGYTF
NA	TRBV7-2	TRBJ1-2	CASSILGGIGGYTF
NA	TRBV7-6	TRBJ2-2	CASSPPAGATGELFF
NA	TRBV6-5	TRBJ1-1	CASRRGQGGTEAFF
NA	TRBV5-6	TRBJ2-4	CASSLNDIAKNIQYF
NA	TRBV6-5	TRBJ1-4	CASSYHNEKLFF
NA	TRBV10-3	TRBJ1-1	CAISPTSRGRNTEAFF
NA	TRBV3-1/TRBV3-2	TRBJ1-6	CASSGTLPNSPLHF
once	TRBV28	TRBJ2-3	CASSTLAPDTQYF
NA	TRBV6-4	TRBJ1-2	CASSDGTALDGYTF
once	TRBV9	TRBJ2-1	CASSVEGIGDEQFF
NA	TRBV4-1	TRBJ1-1	CASSQGNSLMNTEAFF
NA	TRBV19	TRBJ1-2	CASSTPQGGYTF
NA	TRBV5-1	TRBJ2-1	CASSLSSGGYNEQFF
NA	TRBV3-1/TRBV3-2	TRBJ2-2	CASSRTSWDTGELFF
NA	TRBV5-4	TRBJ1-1	CASSADRGAAFF
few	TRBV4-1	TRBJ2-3	CASSQVTGLLSTDTQYF
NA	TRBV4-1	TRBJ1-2	CASSLGQGPAVGYTF
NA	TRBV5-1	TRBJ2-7	CASSLERGYEQYF
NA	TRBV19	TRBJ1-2	CASTLSGRSYGYTF
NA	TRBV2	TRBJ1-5	CASRPDRGNNQPQHF
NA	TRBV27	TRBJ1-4	CASSLSKVSEKLFF
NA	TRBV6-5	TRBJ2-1	CASRGLATPHEQFF
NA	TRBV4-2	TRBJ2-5	CASSQDGPAGGRGETQYF
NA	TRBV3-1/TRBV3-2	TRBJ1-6	CASTFQSGNSPLHF
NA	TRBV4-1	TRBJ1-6	CASSPRQSTNSPLHF
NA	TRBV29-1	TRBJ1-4	CSVDLAGTEKLFF
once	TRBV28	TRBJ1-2	CASSVHSAANYGYTF
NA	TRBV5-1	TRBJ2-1	CASSLDRGEQFF
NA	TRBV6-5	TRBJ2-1	CASIPAGGPYNEQFF
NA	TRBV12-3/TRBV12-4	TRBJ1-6	CASSLSDNSPLHF
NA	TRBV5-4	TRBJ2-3	CASSPGGGSGDTQYF
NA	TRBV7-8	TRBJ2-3	CASSLVLREVTDTQYF
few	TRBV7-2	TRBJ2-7	CASSLASGGAGYEQYF
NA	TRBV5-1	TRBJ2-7	CASSLAGGFYYEQYF
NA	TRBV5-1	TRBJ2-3	CASSLASGGGDTQYF
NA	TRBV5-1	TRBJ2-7	CASSLLGRGYEQYF
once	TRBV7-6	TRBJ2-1	CASSSSSGGAGNEQFF
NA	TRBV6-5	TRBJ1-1	CASTRQGMNTEAFF
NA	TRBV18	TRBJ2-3	CASSPDRRSTDTQYF
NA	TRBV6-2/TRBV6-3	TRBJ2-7	CASSYPRTSGTGEQYF